This T cell receptor beta chain was recovered during a study of blood T cell repertoires in COVID-19 (dated by TCRdb to the early 2020s). Context from the whole study: Collaborator samples came from the United States, Italy and Spain and covered acute and convalescent phases of COVID-19. The prospective study material was composed of cDNA or gDNA derived from T cells, B-cell-depleted T cells, or PBMCs. Deeply sampled blood TCRbeta repertoires from subjects exposed to, actively infected with, or recovered from COVID-19 were included in the dataset. A freely available public database, intended as a resource for researchers studying the immune response to SARS-CoV-2, is where the repertoires were released. The samples were drawn from two sources: the first 160 participants of the ongoing ImmuneRACE study, and 1,200 or so subjects contributed by 6 global collaborators. Nearly every sample came with metadata listing a de-identified subject ID, COVID-19 status, age in years and sex. HLA class I and class II types, where available, came from metadata supplied by the sample provider rather than from assay-based typing.

TCRbeta CDR3 regions were amplified from genomic DNA by means of the immunoSEQ Assay, a bias-controlled multiplex PCR. Per the original workflow: Nucleated cell counts per sample were estimated from amplification of reference gene primers within the assay. To quantify the absolute abundance of each unique TCRbeta CDR3 rearrangement, sequence reads were collapsed and filtered. For each sample, productive Simpson clonality was calculated by taking the square root of Simpson's diversity index across productive rearrangements. TCRdb carries this immuneACCESS record with in-frame sequences only. Its versions omit some clonotypes, under half of them owing to an unresolved V gene in the studies checked, with the rest unexplained. The V and J calls and the clone size are those of that table, but D and trimming were determined from the DNA. Across this sample there are almost 350,000 clones, with about 92% seen only once. The ten largest clonotypes hold roughly 3.9% of the sample.

General conclusions and limits of the study: How much clinical and demographic metadata was included differed by source and by participant, and the metadata was provided uncurated.

The germline V gene encodes CDR1 SNHLY and CDR2 FYNNEI. V and J are trimmed by 6 bases and 7 bases, and the gene matches miss 3 bases of the junction. Including cysteine and phenylalanine, the CDR3 has 13 amino acids. The kept DNA is CDR3 alone, 39 bases in frame from the first base. One collaborating source in Seattle enrolled patients while the patients were actively infected and followed the patients over time throughout the course of disease. Whole blood was collected in K2EDTA tubes by collaborating institutions according to the institutions' own protocols. For TCRbeta analysis, collaborators shipped samples as frozen whole blood, isolated PBMCs, or DNA extracted from either of those sample types. Concerning this clone: This receptor's antigen is unknown. Per-base qualities were not stored, and no clone one base away is much larger.

Sequencing was performed on peripheral blood. Rearrangement joined TRBV2 to TRBJ2-1; 10 middle bases align to TRBD1. This receptor was obtained from a woman in her sixties or seventies with COVID-19, enrolled during active disease. The bases read TGTGCCAGCAGGGGGACAGGGGCGAATGAGCAGTTCTTC. Translated, it gives CASRGTGANEQFF.